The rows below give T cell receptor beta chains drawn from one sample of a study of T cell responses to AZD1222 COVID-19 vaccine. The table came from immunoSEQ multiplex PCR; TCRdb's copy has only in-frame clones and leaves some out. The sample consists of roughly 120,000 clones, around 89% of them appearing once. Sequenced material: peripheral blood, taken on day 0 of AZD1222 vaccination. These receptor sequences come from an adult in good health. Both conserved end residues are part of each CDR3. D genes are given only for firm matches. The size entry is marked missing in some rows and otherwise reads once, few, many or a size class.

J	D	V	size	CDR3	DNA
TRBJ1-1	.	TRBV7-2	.	CASSLDGQAGSTEAFF	TGTGCCAGCAGCTTAGATGGTCAGGCAGGTTCTACTGAAGCTTTCTTT
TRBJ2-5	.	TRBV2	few	CASISEPYQETQYF	TGTGCCAGCATCAGCGAGCCGTACCAAGAGACCCAGTACTTC
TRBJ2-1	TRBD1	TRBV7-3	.	CASSSGQGYNEQFF	TGTGCCAGCAGCTCCGGACAGGGCTACAATGAGCAGTTCTTC
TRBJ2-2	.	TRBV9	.	CASSVDRSGELFF	TGTGCCAGCAGCGTCGACAGGTCCGGGGAGCTGTTTTTT
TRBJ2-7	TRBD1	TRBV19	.	CASSTGTGYEQYF	TGTGCCAGTAGCACCGGGACAGGATACGAGCAGTACTTC
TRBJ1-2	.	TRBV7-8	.	CASSRGVRTSPDGYTF	TGTGCCAGCAGCCGAGGGGTACGGACAAGCCCGGATGGCTACACCTTC
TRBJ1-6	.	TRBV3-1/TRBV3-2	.	CASSQVSMNSPLHF	TGTGCCAGCAGCCAAGTGTCAATGAATTCACCCCTCCACTTT
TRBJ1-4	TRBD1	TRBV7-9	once	CASSLKGQGHEKLFF	TGTGCCAGCAGCTTAAAGGGACAGGGTCACGAAAAACTGTTTTTT
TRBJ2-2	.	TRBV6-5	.	CASSYAGQLFF	TGTGCCAGCAGTTACGCAGGGCAGCTGTTTTTT
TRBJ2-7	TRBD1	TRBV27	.	CASSSHPGQGAGEQYF	TGTGCCAGCAGTTCCCATCCGGGACAGGGGGCTGGCGAGCAGTACTTC
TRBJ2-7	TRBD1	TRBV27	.	CASSFGQGSSYEQYF	TGTGCCAGCAGTTTTGGACAGGGCTCGTCCTACGAGCAGTACTTC
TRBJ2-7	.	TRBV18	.	CASSPREYEQYF	TGTGCCAGCTCACCTCGGGAATACGAGCAGTACTTC
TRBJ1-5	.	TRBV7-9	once	CASSLDWDQPQHF	TGTGCCAGCAGCTTAGACTGGGATCAGCCCCAGCATTTT
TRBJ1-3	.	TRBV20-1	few	CSASRGASGNTIYF	TGCAGTGCTAGTCGGGGGGCCTCTGGAAACACCATATATTTT
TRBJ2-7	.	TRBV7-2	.	CASSTGQIVYEQYF	TGTGCCAGCAGCACAGGACAGATCGTCTACGAGCAGTACTTC
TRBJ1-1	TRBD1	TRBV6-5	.	CASTGDRGVFTEAFF	TGTGCCAGCACGGGCGACAGGGGTGTCTTTACTGAAGCTTTCTTT
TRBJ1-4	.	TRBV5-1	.	CASSLTNNEKLFF	TGCGCCAGCAGCTTGACTAATAATGAAAAACTGTTTTTT
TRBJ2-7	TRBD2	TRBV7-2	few	CASSSGLLSSYEQYF	TGTGCCAGCAGCTCGGGACTACTGAGCTCCTACGAGCAGTACTTC
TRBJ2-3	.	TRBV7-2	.	CASTPSGAASSTDTQYF	TGTGCCAGCACCCCTTCAGGGGCCGCATCTAGCACAGATACGCAGTATTTT
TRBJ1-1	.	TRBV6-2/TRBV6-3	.	CASSYSPSAVGNTEAFF	TGTGCCAGCAGTTACTCACCCTCGGCCGTTGGGAACACTGAAGCTTTCTTT
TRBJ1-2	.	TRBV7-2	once	CASSPGLGGYTF	TGTGCCAGCAGCCCCGGTCTGGGTGGCTACACCTTC
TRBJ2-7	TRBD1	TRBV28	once	CASSLLGQGANEQYF	TGTGCCAGCAGTTTACTAGGACAGGGGGCCAACGAGCAGTACTTC
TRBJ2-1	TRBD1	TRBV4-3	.	CASSQVQGAIVEQFF	TGCGCCAGCAGCCAAGTTCAGGGGGCAATAGTTGAGCAGTTCTTC
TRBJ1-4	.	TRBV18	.	CASSPQATNEKLFF	TGTGCCAGCTCACCACAGGCAACTAATGAAAAACTGTTTTTT
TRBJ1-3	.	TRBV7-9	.	CASADGSGFLWNTIYF	TGTGCCAGCGCCGACGGGTCGGGGTTCTTGTGGAACACCATATATTTT
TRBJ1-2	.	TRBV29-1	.	CSVRHLQENYGYTF	TGCAGCGTTCGCCATCTCCAGGAGAACTATGGCTACACCTTC
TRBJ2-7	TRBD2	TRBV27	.	CATSRAGGIYEQYF	TGTGCCACCTCCCGTGCGGGGGGAATATACGAGCAGTACTTC
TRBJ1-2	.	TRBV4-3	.	CASSQGRGADYGYTF	TGCGCCAGCAGCCAAGGGCGAGGGGCCGACTATGGCTACACCTTC
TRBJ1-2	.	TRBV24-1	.	CATSDRSYGYTF	TGTGCCACCAGTGATCGCAGCTATGGCTACACCTTC
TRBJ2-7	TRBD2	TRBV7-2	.	CASSLRSGTSGYEQYF	TGTGCCAGCAGCTTACGTTCCGGGACTAGCGGCTACGAGCAGTACTTC
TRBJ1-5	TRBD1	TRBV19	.	CASSTTGGNQPQHF	TGTGCCAGTAGTACTACAGGGGGCAATCAGCCCCAGCATTTT
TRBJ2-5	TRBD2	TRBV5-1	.	CASSFASGAETQYF	TGCGCCAGCAGCTTCGCTAGCGGGGCGGAGACCCAGTACTTC
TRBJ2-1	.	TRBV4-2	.	CASSPTGGAYNEQFF	TGTGCCAGCAGCCCCACCGGGGGCGCGTACAATGAGCAGTTCTTC
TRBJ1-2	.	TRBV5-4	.	CASRPDVDYGYTF	TGTGCCAGCAGACCCGACGTAGACTATGGCTACACCTTC
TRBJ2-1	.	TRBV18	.	CASSDQRTPSSSEQFF	TGTGCCAGCTCAGACCAACGGACCCCCTCCTCCTCTGAGCAGTTCTTC
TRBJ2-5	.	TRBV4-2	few	CASSPGETQYF	TGTGCCAGCAGCCCAGGGGAGACCCAGTACTTC
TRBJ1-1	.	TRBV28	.	CASSLSGLLNTEAFF	TGTGCCAGCAGTTTGTCAGGGCTCTTGAACACTGAAGCTTTCTTT
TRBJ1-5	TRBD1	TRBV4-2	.	CASSRDSFNQPQHF	TGTGCCAGCAGTCGGGACAGTTTCAATCAGCCCCAGCATTTT
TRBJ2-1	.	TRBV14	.	CASSRPDSYNEQFF	TGTGCCAGCAGCCGTCCTGACTCCTACAATGAGCAGTTCTTC
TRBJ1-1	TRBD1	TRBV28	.	CASSSLTGVPEAFF	TGTGCCAGCAGTTCCCTGACAGGGGTTCCTGAAGCTTTCTTT
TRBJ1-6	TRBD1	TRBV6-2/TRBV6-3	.	CASSYSGQGRSPLHF	TGTGCCAGCAGTTACTCGGGACAGGGACGCTCACCCCTCCACTTT
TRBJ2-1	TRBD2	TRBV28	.	CASSLSGGNYNEQFF	TGTGCCAGCAGTTTAAGCGGGGGGAACTACAATGAGCAGTTCTTC
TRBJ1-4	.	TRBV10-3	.	CAISEHLGSTNEKLFF	TGTGCCATCAGTGAGCACTTGGGTTCAACTAATGAAAAACTGTTTTTT
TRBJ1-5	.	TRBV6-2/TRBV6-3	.	CASSPDGNQPQHF	TGTGCCAGCAGTCCCGACGGGAATCAGCCCCAGCATTTT
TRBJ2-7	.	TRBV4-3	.	CASSQRGGGSSYEQYF	TGCGCCAGCAGCCAAAGAGGGGGCGGGAGCTCCTACGAGCAGTACTTC
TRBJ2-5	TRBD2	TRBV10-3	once	CAISDVRGGRGTQYF	TGTGCCATCAGTGATGTACGGGGGGGCCGAGGGACCCAGTACTTC
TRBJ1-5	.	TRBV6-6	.	CASSYSGVEGVQHF	TGTGCCAGCAGTTACTCGGGCGTAGAGGGAGTCCAGCATTTT
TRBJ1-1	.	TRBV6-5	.	CASSFPSSSEAFF	TGTGCCAGCAGTTTCCCCTCCTCCTCTGAAGCTTTCTTT
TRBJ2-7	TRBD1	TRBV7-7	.	CASSLGQGQEQYF	TGTGCTAGCAGCCTTGGACAGGGTCAAGAGCAGTACTTC
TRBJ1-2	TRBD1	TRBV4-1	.	CASSQGPGTGPYGYTF	TGCGCCAGCAGCCAAGGTCCCGGGACAGGGCCCTATGGCTACACCTTC
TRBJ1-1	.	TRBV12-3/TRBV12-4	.	CASSYLNTEAFF	TGTGCCAGCAGTTACCTGAACACTGAAGCTTTCTTT
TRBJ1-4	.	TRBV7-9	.	CASPGTANEKLFF	TGTGCCAGCCCCGGGACGGCCAATGAAAAACTGTTTTTT
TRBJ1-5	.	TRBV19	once	CASTGEDNQPQHF	TGTGCCAGTACGGGAGAGGACAATCAGCCCCAGCATTTT
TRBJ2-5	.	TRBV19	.	CASSLGQETQYF	TGTGCCAGCTCACTGGGGCAGGAGACCCAGTACTTC
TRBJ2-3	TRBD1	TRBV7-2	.	CASSKAGTGAADTQYF	TGTGCCAGCAGCAAAGCCGGGACAGGGGCAGCAGATACGCAGTATTTT
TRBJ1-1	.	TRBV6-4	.	CASPGGTHPPEAFF	TGTGCCAGCCCAGGCGGGACACATCCACCTGAAGCTTTCTTT
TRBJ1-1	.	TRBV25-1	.	CASSDASGNTEAFF	TGTGCCAGCAGTGATGCGTCCGGGAACACTGAAGCTTTCTTT
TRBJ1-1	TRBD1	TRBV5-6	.	CASRYRSSGGRANTEAFF	TGTGCCAGCAGATACCGGAGTTCAGGGGGAAGGGCGAACACTGAAGCTTTCTTT
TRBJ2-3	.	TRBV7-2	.	CASSLKPTGLSTDTQYF	TGTGCCAGCAGCTTAAAGCCCACAGGGCTAAGCACAGATACGCAGTATTTT
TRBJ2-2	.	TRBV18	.	CASSPLNTGELFF	TGTGCCAGCTCACCATTAAACACCGGGGAGCTGTTTTTT